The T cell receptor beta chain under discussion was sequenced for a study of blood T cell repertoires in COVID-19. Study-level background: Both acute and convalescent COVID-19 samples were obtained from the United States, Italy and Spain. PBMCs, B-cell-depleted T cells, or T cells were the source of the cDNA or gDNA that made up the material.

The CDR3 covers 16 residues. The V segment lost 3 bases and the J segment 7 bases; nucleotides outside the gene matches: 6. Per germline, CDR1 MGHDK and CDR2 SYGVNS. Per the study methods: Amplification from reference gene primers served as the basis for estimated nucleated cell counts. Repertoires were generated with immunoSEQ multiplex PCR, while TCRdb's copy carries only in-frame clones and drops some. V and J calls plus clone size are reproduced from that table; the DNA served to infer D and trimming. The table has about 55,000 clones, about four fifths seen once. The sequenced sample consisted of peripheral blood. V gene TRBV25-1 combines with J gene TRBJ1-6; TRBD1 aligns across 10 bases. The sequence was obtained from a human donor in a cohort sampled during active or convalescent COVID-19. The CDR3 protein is CASSEMTGGMNSPLHF. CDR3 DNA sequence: TGTGCCAGCAGTGAGATGACAGGGGGCATGAATTCACCCCTCCACTTT.